This TCR beta chain was captured in a study of OX40 agonist ivuxolimab in advanced cancers. Regarding the research as a whole: Ivuxolimab was a fully human IgG2 agonistic monoclonal antibody targeting the costimulatory receptor OX40 (CD134). Of the approximately 53 patients in dose escalation, approximately 20 had hepatocellular carcinoma, some 15 had melanoma, 9 had renal cell carcinoma and 9 had head and neck cancer. The purpose of peripheral TCRbeta sequencing was to test whether ivuxolimab changed TCR sequence diversity and led to clonal T-cell expansion. The dose-escalation cohort was approximately 83% male with a mean age of roughly 60 years, ranging from about 20 to 85. The monotherapy dose-escalation portion (N = 52 patients) of the phase I ivuxolimab trial is reported in the paper. Intravenous ivuxolimab was administered to patients every 2 weeks at six dose levels: 0.01, 0.1, 0.3, 1.5, 3 and 10 mg/kg. Partial responses occurred in three dose-escalation patients, of whom one had hepatocellular carcinoma and two had cutaneous melanoma. Prior anti-PD-1, anti-PD-L1 or anti-CTLA-4 therapy was permitted, and 40% to 50% of dose-escalation patients had received checkpoint inhibitors.

For this clone: This clone's antigen is unknown. No base-level quality is on record; no much larger clone is a single base apart.

The CDR1 and CDR2 encoded by the germline V gene are MNHEY and SVGAGI. Cut back by 4 bases and 10 bases, the V and J ends lie 10 bases apart. Measured from the cysteine to the phenylalanine, the CDR3 is 11 residues long. CDR3 DNA is the only sequence kept; it has 33 bases, read in frame from the first base. Genomic DNA was isolated from the sorted cells so that the TCRbeta CDR3 region could be sequenced. The immunoSEQ Assay was used for sequencing of TCRbeta CDR3 regions. TCRdb took over this immuneACCESS table, retaining in-frame rearrangements with V and J assigned. Such tables are incomplete; in checked studies, under half of the missing clones stem from an unresolved V gene, and the remainder is unexplained. This sample lists 100,000 to 150,000 clones; less than 95% were detected once. The top ten clonotypes cover around 0.81% of the sample. The trial excluded patients who had a history of autoimmune disease or were on systemic immunosuppression. Peripheral blood for TCR sequencing was collected from all dose cohorts at baseline, on cycle 4 day 1, and on cycle 7 day 1. Samples came from an open-label, multicenter, first-in-human phase I dose-escalation trial of ivuxolimab. Adults with locally advanced or metastatic melanoma, renal cell, hepatocellular, or head and neck squamous cell carcinoma were enrolled in the trial. Before TCR sequencing, CD4+ T cells and CD8+ T cells were sorted from peripheral blood as separate populations.

Results the study describes overall, beyond this receptor: In the 0.1-3.0 mg/kg groups, partial responders had among the lowest normalized peripheral clonal expansion, particularly in CD8+ T cells. At doses of 0.1 to 3.0 mg/kg, clonal expansion of both CD4+ and CD8+ blood T cells was observed from baseline to week 6. Low levels of normalized T-cell clonal expansion were also seen in some patients who did not respond. After ivuxolimab, CD8+ T cells had more expanded clones than CD4+ T cells on average. The antigen specificity of the peripheral T cells that underwent clonal expansion was not determined.

The source of this sequence is an adult with an advanced solid tumor such as melanoma, head and neck, liver or kidney cancer. The chain couples TRBV6-5 to TRBJ1-1, and perhaps TRBD1 as D gene, on 5 matching bases. The source material was CD4+ or CD8+ T cells sorted from blood, sampled in a trial of the OX40 agonist ivuxolimab. CDR3 reads: CASSSGTAAFF. Read as DNA, the sequence is TGTGCCAGCAGTTCGGGGACCGCAGCTTTCTTT.